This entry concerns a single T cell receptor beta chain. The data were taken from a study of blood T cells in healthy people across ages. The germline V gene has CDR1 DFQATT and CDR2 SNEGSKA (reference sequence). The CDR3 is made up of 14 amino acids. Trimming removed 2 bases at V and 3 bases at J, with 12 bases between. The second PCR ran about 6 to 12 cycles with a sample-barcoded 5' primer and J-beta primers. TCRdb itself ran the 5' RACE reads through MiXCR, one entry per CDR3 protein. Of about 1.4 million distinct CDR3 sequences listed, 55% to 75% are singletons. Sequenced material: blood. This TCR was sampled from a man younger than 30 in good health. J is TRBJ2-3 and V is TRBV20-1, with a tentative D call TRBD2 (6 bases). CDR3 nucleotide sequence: TGCAGTGCTAGACCGCCGACTAGAACAGATACGCAGTATTTT. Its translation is CSARPPTRTDTQYF.